These 21 T cell receptor beta chains came from one sample sequenced in a study of T cells in Graves' hyperthyroidism and ophthalmopathy. Researchers amplified the TCR beta CDR3 regions from RNA transcripts. In the first-round RT-PCR of the TCR CDR3, the HTBI primer set was used. TCRdb re-called the multiplex PCR reads with MiXCR, one entry per CDR3 protein. The repertoire consists of 700,000 or so distinct CDR3 sequences, with roughly 15% occurring once and the leading ten covering around 7.7%. The source material was blood. The receptors here all came from a man aged 18-30 years with Graves' hyperthyroidism.

The table lists this clonotype with many counts. This sequence joins TRBV7-2 and TRBJ2-7; possibly TRBD1 for D (6 bases). Germline V gene lookup returns CDR1 SGHTA and CDR2 FQGNSA. Trimming cost V 3 bases and J 3 bases, with 12 bases left between them. This CDR3 has 14 amino acids. CDR3 region: CASSFVGGGYEQYF. The CDR3, as DNA: TGTGCCAGCAGCTTTGTAGGGGGTGGCTACGAGCAGTACTTC.

This clonotype was seen ten or more times. CDR3 DNA sequence: TGTGCCAGCTCCCCCAGGGCGAGGGACGAGCAGTACTTC. Translated, it gives CASSPRARDEQYF. This chain links TRBV18 with TRBJ2-7, with D perhaps TRBD1 or TRBD2 (5 bases each). The germline CDR1 and CDR2 sequences are KGHSH and LQKENI. This CDR3 contains 13 residues. Trimming removed 6 bases at V and 5 bases at J, with 14 bases between.

This clonotype was detected many times. V gene TRBV18 combines with J gene TRBJ2-1; TRBD1 is a possible D gene (6 bases). From germline, CDR1 is KGHSH and CDR2 LQKENI. CDR3 length: 15 amino acids. Between the trimmed V and J ends, which lost 3 bases and 3 bases, there was a span of 12 bases. CDR3 nucleotide sequence: TGTGCCAGCTCACCTGACGACAGGTTCTACAATGAGCAGTTCTTC. Translated, it gives CASSPDDRFYNEQFF.

The chain is built from TRBV4-1 and TRBJ2-7; TRBD2 matches 8 bases. Germline CDR1 MGHRA, CDR2 YSYEKL. V lost 4 bases, J lost 3 bases, and 5 bases stayed unmatched. CDR3 size: 14 residues. CDR3 amino acids: CASSRAGENYEQYF. The DNA of the CDR3 is TGCGCCAGCAGCCGAGCGGGAGAAAACTACGAGCAGTACTTC.

In this sample, this clonotype turned up many times. The rearrangement uses TRBV10-3 and TRBJ1-1; D gene uncertain. V lost 0 bases and J lost 5, with 19 bases in between. This CDR3 region has 17 residues. The germline V gene encodes CDR1 ENHRY and CDR2 SYGVKD. CDR3 in DNA: TGTGCCATCAGTGAGTCTAGCCAACTCGAAGCGAGGACTGAAGCTTTCTTT. It specifies CAISESSQLEARTEAFF.

The chain has TRBV20-1 and TRBJ2-2; D may correspond to TRBD1 or TRBD2 (5 bases each). Germline CDR1 is DFQATT and CDR2 is SNEGSKA (reference sequence). V lost 5 bases and J 1 base, leaving 14 bases between the germline ends. The CDR3 loop spans 15 amino acids. Here the CDR3 DNA reads TGCAGTGCTCCAAGACCGGGACGGAACACCGGGGAGCTGTTTTTT. It yields the protein CSAPRPGRNTGELFF.

This clonotype was detected many times. This sequence joins TRBV28 and TRBJ2-3; D is undetermined. The germline V gene encodes CDR1 MDHEN and CDR2 SYDVKM. The length of the CDR3 is 12 residues. V was pared by 6 bases and J by 6 bases, with 10 bases between. The CDR3 loop reads CASSFQRDTQYF. The CDR3 DNA sequence: TGTGCCAGCAGCTTTCAGAGGGATACGCAGTATTTT. Drawing the rest from reference TRBV28 and TRBJ2-3, the complete variable domain is DVKVTQSSRYLVKRTGEKVFLECVQDMDHENMFWYRQDPGLGLRLIYFSYDVKMKEKGDIPEGYSVSREKKERFSLILESASTNQTSMYLCASSFQRDTQYFGPGTRLTVL.

This clonotype was detected a few times. The rearrangement links TRBV4-2 to TRBJ1-1; D may be TRBD1 (6 bases). Trimming removed 1 base at V and 1 base at J, with 22 bases between. Germline CDR1 is LGHNA and CDR2 is YNFKEQ. This CDR3 is 19 amino acids long. As DNA, the CDR3 is TGTGCCAGCAGCCAAGCCCCCACAGGGTTTATTCGTAGGAACACTGAAGCTTTCTTT. Translation: CASSQAPTGFIRRNTEAFF.

This clonotype was observed many times. The chain couples TRBV28 to TRBJ1-1, with 9 bases fitting TRBD1. The CDR3 contains 16 residues. Trimming at V came to 5 bases and at J to 3 bases, leaving 10 bases not matched to a gene. Germline-derived CDR1 and CDR2 are MDHEN and SYDVKM. The CDR3 nucleotides read TGTGCCAGCAGTCCACACCTACAGGGGGCAGACACTGAAGCTTTCTTT. It yields the protein CASSPHLQGADTEAFF.

The rearrangement links TRBV29-1 to TRBJ1-2; D gene ambiguous. The CDR3 has 14 amino acids. The germline CDR1 and CDR2 sequences are SQVTM and ANQGSEA. Trimming took off 1 base at V and 4 bases at J, with 13 bases between the two ends. In nucleotides, the CDR3 is TGCAGCGTTGAAGTTGTCACAGCAACCTATGGCTACACCTTC. Encoded protein: CSVEVVTATYGYTF. The whole variable domain, remainder taken from reference TRBV29-1 and TRBJ1-2, is SAVISQKPSRDICQRGTSLTIQCQVDSQVTMMFWYRQQPGQSLTLIATANQGSEATYESGFVIDKFPISRPNLTFSTLTVSNMSPEDSSIYLCSVEVVTATYGYTFGSGTRLTVV.

This clonotype has only a few counts. The J gene is TRBJ1-4, the V gene TRBV28; D may be TRBD1 (5 bases). The CDR3 is 14 residues long. Germline lookup yields CDR1 MDHEN and CDR2 SYDVKM. V was shortened by 4 bases and J by 6 bases, with 12 bases between the two germline ends. CDR3 in amino acids: CASSWGLADEKLFF. The CDR3 DNA is TGTGCCAGCAGTTGGGGACTCGCGGATGAAAAACTGTTTTTT.

V gene TRBV7-9 combines with J gene TRBJ1-2, with a weak D call TRBD1 (5 bases). CDR3 size: 15 residues. V was trimmed by 3 bases and J by 8 bases, leaving 19 bases between them. The germline V gene encodes CDR1 SEHNR and CDR2 FQNEAQ (reference sequence). This CDR3 is CASSFGQDNARGYTF. The CDR3 nucleotides are TGTGCCAGCAGCTTCGGCCAGGACAATGCGCGCGGCTACACCTTC. The whole variable domain, remainder taken from reference TRBV7-9 and TRBJ1-2, is DTGVSQNPRHKITKRGQNVTFRCDPISEHNRLYWYRQTLGQGPEFLTYFQNEAQLEKSRLLSDRFSAERPKGSFSTLEIQRTEQGDSAMYLCASSFGQDNARGYTFGSGTRLTVV.

The CDR3 DNA sequence: TGTGCCATCGAGCGGCAGGGGGGGGGTGAAGCTTTCTTT. Its translation: CAIERQGGGEAFF. The chain joins TRBV10-3 to TRBJ1-1; the match to TRBD1 covers 7 bases. The CDR3 has 13 amino acids. V lost 8 bases, J lost 7 bases, and 10 bases stayed unmatched. Germline V lookup: CDR1 ENHRY, CDR2 SYGVKD.

This clonotype was seen many times. The chain has TRBV20-1 and TRBJ2-3; either TRBD1 or TRBD2 may supply D (6 bases each). CDR3 length: 12 amino acids. Germline V gene lookup returns CDR1 DFQATT and CDR2 SNEGSKA (reference sequence). With 5 bases removed from V and 7 bases from J, the gap between germline ends came to 13 bases. CDR3 residues: CSAGGGRNTQYF. CDR3 bases: TGCAGTGCTGGAGGGGGGAGGAATACGCAGTATTTT.

This clonotype was observed a handful of times. CDR3 nucleotide sequence: TGTGCCAGCAGTTACTCGATGAGAGGGGGCGCCGATACTGAAGAGACCCAGTACTTC. It translates to CASSYSMRGGADTEETQYF. This chain joins TRBV6-7 and TRBJ2-5; the match to TRBD1 covers 7 bases. TRBV6-7 is designated an ORF whose function remains uncertain. Losses at the gene ends were 0 bases for V and 3 bases for J; bases not matched to a gene: 16. This CDR3 has 19 residues.

The V call is TRBV12-3 or TRBV12-4, the J call TRBJ2-7; 12 bases are shared with TRBD2. Germline trimming cut 4 bases from V and 0 bases from J; bases unmatched to any gene: 4. The CDR3 totals 16 residues. CDR3 nucleotides: TGTGCCAGCAGTTCCCTGGGACTAGCGGGCTCCTACGAGCAGTACTTC. The encoded protein is CASSSLGLAGSYEQYF.

In its sample, this clonotype was seen a few times. V is TRBV28 and J is TRBJ2-2, with D perhaps matching TRBD2 (6 bases). The CDR3 covers 15 residues. Trimming cost V 0 bases and J 4 bases, with 9 bases left between them. In germline, CDR1 is MDHEN, CDR2 SYDVKM. CDR3 nucleotide sequence: TGTGCCAGCAGTTTATGGTCCGGGGGCACCGGGGAGCTGTTTTTT. Amino acid sequence: CASSLWSGGTGELFF.

This clonotype was picked up many times. V is TRBV11-1 and J is TRBJ2-1; 9 bases align to TRBD2. This CDR3 comprises 17 residues. Per the germline V gene, CDR1 is SGHAT and CDR2 is FQDESV (reference sequence). The V segment lost 2 bases and the J segment 10 bases; nucleotides outside the gene matches: 15. The CDR3 bases are TGTGCCAGCAGCTTAATCGGTGTGGTAGCGGGAGTTAACGAGCAGTTCTTC. Protein: CASSLIGVVAGVNEQFF.

This clonotype occurred a few times. The J gene is TRBJ2-3, the V gene TRBV27, with a possible D match to TRBD2 (6 bases). Germline CDR1 and CDR2: MNHEY and SMNVEV (reference sequence). The V and J ends lost 3 bases and 5 bases respectively, with 12 bases between them. This CDR3 comprises 14 residues. DNA for the CDR3: TGTGCCAGCAGTTTTGCGGGATCTGGAGATACGCAGTATTTT. It codes for CASSFAGSGDTQYF.

This clonotype was observed at least ten times. This sequence joins TRBV30 and TRBJ1-5; no clear D gene. Germline CDR1 and CDR2: GTSNPN and SVGIG (reference sequence). The CDR3 spans 16 residues. Trimming cost V 1 base and J 5 bases, with 18 bases left between them. The CDR3 DNA is TGTGCCTGGAGTGACTCGTCATTGAGGGCCCATCAGCCCCAGCATTTT. Amino acids: CAWSDSSLRAHQPQHF.

The genes are TRBV2 and TRBJ1-1; D may be TRBD1 (5 bases). The ends were cut back, 4 bases at V and 4 bases at J, with 10 bases in the middle. The CDR3 is 13 residues long. The germline V gene has CDR1 SNHLY and CDR2 FYNNEI. The CDR3 nucleotides read TGTGCCAGCAGTGGGGCCGGGGCCACTGAAGCTTTCTTT. This codes for CASSGAGATEAFF.